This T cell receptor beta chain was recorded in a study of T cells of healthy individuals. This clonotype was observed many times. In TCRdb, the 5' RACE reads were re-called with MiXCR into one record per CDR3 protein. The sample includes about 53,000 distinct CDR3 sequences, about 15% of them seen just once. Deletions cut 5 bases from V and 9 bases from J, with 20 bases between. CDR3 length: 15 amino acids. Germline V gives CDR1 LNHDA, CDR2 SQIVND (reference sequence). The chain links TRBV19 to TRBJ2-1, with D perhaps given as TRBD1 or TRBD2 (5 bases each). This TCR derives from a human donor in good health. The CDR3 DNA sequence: TGTGCCAGTAGTCTCAAGATGATTCAGGGACGTGAGCAGTTCTTC. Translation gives CASSLKMIQGREQFF.